Listed below are T cell receptor beta chains from one sample, sequenced in a study of cytomegalovirus exposure and HLA in healthy donors. Profiling relied on immunoSEQ multiplex PCR, and the TCRdb table lists in-frame clones only, not all of them. The sample has about 76,000 clones, roughly 79% seen once. Sequencing used PBMCs. The source is a woman younger than 45 in good health and CMV-seronegative. CDR3s include the opening cysteine and the closing phenylalanine or tryptophan. D genes are given only for firm matches. Only some rows state a clone size, as once, few, many or a class for expanded clones.

cdr3_aa	cdr3_nt	d_call	clone_size	v_call	j_call
CASSYANRGSYNEQFF	TGTGCCAGCAGTTACGCTAACAGGGGGTCCTACAATGAGCAGTTCTTC	TRBD1	.	TRBV6-5	TRBJ2-1
CASSSSGTGSYEQYF	TGTGCCAGCAGCTCCTCCGGGACAGGCTCCTACGAGCAGTACTTC	TRBD1	once	TRBV7-9	TRBJ2-7
CASRVTVGRVF	TGTGCCAGCAGGGTCACGGTGGGCAGAGTCTTC	.	.	TRBV2	TRBJ2-1
CASSPPGREQYF	TGTGCCAGCAGCCCCCCGGGGAGGGAGCAGTACTTC	.	.	TRBV7-6	TRBJ2-7
CASSLTSGRHEQYF	TGTGCCAGCAGTTTGACTAGCGGAAGGCACGAGCAGTACTTC	TRBD2	.	TRBV28	TRBJ2-7
CAWSVLLAGRDTQYF	TGTGCCTGGAGTGTACTACTAGCGGGAAGAGATACGCAGTATTTT	TRBD2	few	TRBV30	TRBJ2-3
CAWSGGYPGLTGTPSAKYNEQFF	TGTGCCTGGAGTGGCGGGTACCCCGGTTTGACCGGGACACCAAGTGCGAAGTACAATGAGCAGTTCTTC	.	once	TRBV30	TRBJ2-1
CASSLQGARQPQHF	TGTGCCAGCAGCCTACAGGGGGCTCGGCAGCCCCAGCATTTT	TRBD1	.	TRBV6-6	TRBJ1-5
CATGNRGGTATNEKLFF	TGTGCCACAGGAAACCGTGGAGGAACAGCAACTAATGAAAAACTGTTTTTT	.	once	TRBV7-9	TRBJ1-4
CASSLRGIQETQYF	TGTGCCAGCAGTTTACGGGGTATCCAAGAGACCCAGTACTTC	.	.	TRBV28	TRBJ2-5
CASSLAGTSGYNEQFF	TGTGCTAGCAGCTTGGCCGGGACTAGCGGCTACAATGAGCAGTTCTTC	TRBD2	.	TRBV7-7	TRBJ2-1